This TCR beta chain was identified in a study of T cell responses to AZD1222 COVID-19 vaccine. The junction had 8 bases not matched to a gene; V was cut back by 6 bases and J by 0 bases. The CDR3 consists of 16 residues. CDR1 and CDR2 from the germline V gene are LGHNT and FRNRAP. Study outcomes and limitations: Most donors were white British and more were female, and clonal diversity was possibly underestimated.

With regard to this clone: The target antigen is unknown.

Second-dose groups at about 4 or about 12 weeks were pooled. This table comes from immunoSEQ multiplex PCR, and its TCRdb copy is limited to in-frame clones, with some not included. Of some 150,000 clones listed, 70% to 90% were seen once; the top ten hold 4% to 5.5%. This clonotype was sampled from an adult who received the AZD1222 COVID-19 vaccine. This chain links TRBV12-5 with TRBJ1-5; the match to TRBD1 covers 7 bases. The sample in question was peripheral blood, obtained 28 days after the second AZD1222 dose. This chain's CDR3 is CASGPDRTYSNQPQHF. CDR3 nucleotides: TGTGCTAGTGGACCGGACAGGACTTATAGCAATCAGCCCCAGCATTTT.